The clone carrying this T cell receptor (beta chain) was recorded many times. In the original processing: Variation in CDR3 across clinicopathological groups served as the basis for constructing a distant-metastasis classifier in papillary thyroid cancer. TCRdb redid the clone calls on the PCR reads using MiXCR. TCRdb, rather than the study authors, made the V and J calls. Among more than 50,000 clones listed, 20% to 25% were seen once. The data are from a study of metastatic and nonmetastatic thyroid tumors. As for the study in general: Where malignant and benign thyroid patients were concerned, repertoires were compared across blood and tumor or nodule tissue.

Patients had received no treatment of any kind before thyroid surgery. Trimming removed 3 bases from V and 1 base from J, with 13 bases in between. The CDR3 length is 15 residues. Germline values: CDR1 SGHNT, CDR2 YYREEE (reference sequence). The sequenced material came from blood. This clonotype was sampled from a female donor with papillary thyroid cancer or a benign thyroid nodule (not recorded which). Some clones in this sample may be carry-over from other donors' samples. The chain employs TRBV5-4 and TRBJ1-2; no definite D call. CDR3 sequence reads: CASSSGWGINYGYTF. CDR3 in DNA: TGTGCCAGCAGCTCGGGCTGGGGAATTAACTATGGCTACACCTTC.